Detailed here is one T cell receptor (beta chain). Sequencing used immunoSEQ multiplex PCR; TCRdb keeps in-frame clones, though not all of them. Counted here are approximately 200,000 clones, more than 75% occurring once; the ten biggest clones make up 7.5% to 10%. The data belong to a study of blood T cell repertoires in COVID-19. The V end lost 5 bases, the J end lost 3 bases, and 20 bases lay between the germline ends. CDR1 LNHDA and CDR2 SQIVND come from the germline V gene (reference sequence). The CDR3 is 17 amino acids. This receptor was obtained from a woman aged 25 to 39 who had recovered from COVID-19. The source material was PBMCs or T cells enriched from blood (not recorded which). The chain joins TRBV19 to TRBJ2-4, with D possibly matching TRBD1 (7 bases). The CDR3 nucleotides are TGTGCCAGTAGTGCAGGGGGGACTCGGGTCTTCAAAAACATTCAGTACTTC. Translation gives CASSAGGTRVFKNIQYF.